The entry that follows covers one T cell receptor beta chain sequence. The sample is drawn from a study of blood T cell repertoires in COVID-19. Whole-study context: Whether acute or convalescent, the COVID-19 samples came from the United States, Italy and Spain. The analysed material was cDNA or gDNA that came from T cells, B-cell-depleted T cells, or PBMCs.

Methods used by the authors: Amplification from reference gene primers served as the basis for estimated nucleated cell counts. Produced via immunoSEQ multiplex PCR; TCRdb's table is partial and in-frame only. D and trimming come from the DNA, and the V and J calls and clone size come from that table. This table has roughly 120,000 clones, 75% to 90% appearing once. This CDR3 is built from 12 residues. The germline V and J ends were trimmed by 4 bases and 7 bases, with 10 bases remaining between them. This sequence joins TRBV12-3 or TRBV12-4 and TRBJ2-5; D ambiguous. The receptor was derived from a human donor in a cohort sampled during active COVID-19. The sample consisted of peripheral blood. CDR3 amino acids: CASSSVALTQYF. The CDR3 region has the DNA TGTGCCAGCAGTTCAGTCGCCCTGACCCAGTACTTC.